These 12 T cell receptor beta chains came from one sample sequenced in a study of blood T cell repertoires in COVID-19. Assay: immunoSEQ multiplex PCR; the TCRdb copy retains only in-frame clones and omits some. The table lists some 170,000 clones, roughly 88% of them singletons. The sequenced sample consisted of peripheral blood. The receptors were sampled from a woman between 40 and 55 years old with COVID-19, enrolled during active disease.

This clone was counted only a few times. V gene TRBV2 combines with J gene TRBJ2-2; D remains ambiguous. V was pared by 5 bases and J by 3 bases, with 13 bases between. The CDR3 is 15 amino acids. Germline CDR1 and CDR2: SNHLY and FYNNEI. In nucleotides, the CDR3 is TGTGCCAGCAGTCCCCCACTGCGTTACACCGGGGAGCTGTTTTTT. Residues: CASSPPLRYTGELFF.

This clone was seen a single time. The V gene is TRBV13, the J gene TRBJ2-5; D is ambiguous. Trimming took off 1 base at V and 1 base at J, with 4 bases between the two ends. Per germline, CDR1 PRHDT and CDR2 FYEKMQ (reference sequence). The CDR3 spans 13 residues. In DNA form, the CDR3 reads TGTGCCAGCAGCTTAGACTCCCAAGAGACCCAGTACTTC. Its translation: CASSLDSQETQYF.

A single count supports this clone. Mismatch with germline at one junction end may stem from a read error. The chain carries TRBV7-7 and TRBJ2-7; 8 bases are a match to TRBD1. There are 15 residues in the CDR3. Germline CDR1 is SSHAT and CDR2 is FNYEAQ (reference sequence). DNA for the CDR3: TGTGCTAGCAGCTTAGGGTTGACAGGGGTCGACGAGCAGTACTTC. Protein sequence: CASSLGLTGVDEQYF. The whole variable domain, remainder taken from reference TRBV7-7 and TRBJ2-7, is GAGVSQSPRYKVTKRGQDVTLRCDPISSHATLYWYQQALGQGPEFLTYFNYEAQPDKSGLPSDRFSAERPEGSISTLTIQRTEQRDSAMYRCASSLGLTGVDEQYFGPGTRLTVT.

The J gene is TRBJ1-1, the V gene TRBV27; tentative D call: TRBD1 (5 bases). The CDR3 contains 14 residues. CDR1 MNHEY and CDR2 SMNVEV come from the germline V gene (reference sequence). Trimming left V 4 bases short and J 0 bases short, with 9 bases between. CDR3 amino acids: CASSSLTVNTEAFF. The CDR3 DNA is TGTGCCAGCAGTTCCTTGACAGTGAACACTGAAGCTTTCTTT.

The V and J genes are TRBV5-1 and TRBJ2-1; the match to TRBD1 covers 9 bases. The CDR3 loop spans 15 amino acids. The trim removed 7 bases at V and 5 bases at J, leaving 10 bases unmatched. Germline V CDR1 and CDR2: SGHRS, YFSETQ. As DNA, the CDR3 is TGCGCCAGCGGCCGGAGACAGGGGGGAAACAATGAGCAGTTCTTC. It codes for CASGRRQGGNNEQFF.

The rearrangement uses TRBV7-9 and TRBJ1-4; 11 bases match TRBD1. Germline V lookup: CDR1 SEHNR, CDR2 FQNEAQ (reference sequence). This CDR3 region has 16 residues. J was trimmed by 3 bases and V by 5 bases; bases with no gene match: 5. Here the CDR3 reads CASSPPGQGANEKLFF. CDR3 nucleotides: TGTGCCAGCAGCCCTCCGGGACAGGGGGCTAATGAAAAACTGTTTTTT. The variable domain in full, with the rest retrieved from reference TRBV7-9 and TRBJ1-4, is DTGVSQNPRHKITKRGQNVTFRCDPISEHNRLYWYRQTLGQGPEFLTYFQNEAQLEKSRLLSDRFSAERPKGSFSTLEIQRTEQGDSAMYLCASSPPGQGANEKLFFGSGTQLSVL.

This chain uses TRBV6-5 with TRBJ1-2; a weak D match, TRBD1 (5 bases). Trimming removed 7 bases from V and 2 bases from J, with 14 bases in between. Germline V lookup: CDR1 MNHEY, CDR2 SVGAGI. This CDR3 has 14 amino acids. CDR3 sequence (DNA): TGTGCCAGCACCAAACAGGCAACAAACTATGGCTACACCTTC. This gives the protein CASTKQATNYGYTF.

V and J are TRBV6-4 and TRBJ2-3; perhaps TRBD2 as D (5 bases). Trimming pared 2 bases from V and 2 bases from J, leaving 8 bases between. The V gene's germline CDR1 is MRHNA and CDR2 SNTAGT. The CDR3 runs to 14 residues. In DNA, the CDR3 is TGTGCCAGCAGTGACGGACTCGACACAGATACGCAGTATTTT. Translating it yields CASSDGLDTDTQYF.

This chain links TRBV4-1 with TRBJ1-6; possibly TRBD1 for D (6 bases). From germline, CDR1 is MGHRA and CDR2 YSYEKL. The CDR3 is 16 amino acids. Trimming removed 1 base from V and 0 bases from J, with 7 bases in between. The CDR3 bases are TGCGCCAGCAGCCAAGGACAGGTCTCCTATAATTCACCCCTCCACTTT. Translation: CASSQGQVSYNSPLHF.

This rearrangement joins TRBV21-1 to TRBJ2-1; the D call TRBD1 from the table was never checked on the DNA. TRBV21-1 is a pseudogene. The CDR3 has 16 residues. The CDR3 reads CASSQRGDSQYNEQFF. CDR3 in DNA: TGTGCCAGCAGCCAACGCGGGGACAGCCAATACAATGAGCAGTTCTTC.

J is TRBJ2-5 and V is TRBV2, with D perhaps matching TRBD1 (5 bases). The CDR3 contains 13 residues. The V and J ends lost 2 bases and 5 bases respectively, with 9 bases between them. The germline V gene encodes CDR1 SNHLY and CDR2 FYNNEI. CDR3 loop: CASSEQGFETQYF. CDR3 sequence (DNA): TGTGCCAGCAGTGAACAGGGCTTTGAGACCCAGTACTTC.

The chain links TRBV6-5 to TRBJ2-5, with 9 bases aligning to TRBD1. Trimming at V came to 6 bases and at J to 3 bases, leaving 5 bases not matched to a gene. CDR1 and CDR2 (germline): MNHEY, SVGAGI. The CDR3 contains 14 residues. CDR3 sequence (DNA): TGTGCCAGCAGCCTGGACAGGGGTAAAGAGACCCAGTACTTC. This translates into CASSLDRGKETQYF.